Below, 29 T cell receptor beta chains from the same sample are listed, as sequenced in a study of T cells in Graves' hyperthyroidism and ophthalmopathy. The TCR beta CDR3 regions underwent amplification using RNA transcripts as the source. HTBI primers were the set used in a first-round RT-PCR of the TCR CDR3. TCRdb passed the multiplex PCR reads through MiXCR, listing each CDR3 protein once. The sample contains hundreds of thousands of distinct CDR3 sequences, around 40% of which appear only once. Sample: blood. The receptors shown here come from a middle-aged woman with Graves' hyperthyroidism.

This clonotype was detected only a few times. The chain employs TRBV20-1 and TRBJ2-2; D is unresolved. Trimming cost V 0 bases and J 6 bases, with 8 bases left between them. The CDR3 sequence is 13 residues long. The germline gives CDR1 DFQATT, CDR2 SNEGSKA (reference sequence). CDR3 protein: CSARERPSGELFF. CDR3 DNA sequence: TGCAGTGCTAGAGAAAGGCCGTCCGGGGAGCTGTTTTTT.

Note on this clonotype: A clone one base away is much larger, so this may be a read error. CDR3 bases: TGTGCCAGCAGCGTACAGGGACGGGGGTCCTACGAGCAGTACTTC. Its protein is CASSVQGRGSYEQYF. The genes are TRBV9 and TRBJ2-7; tentative D call: TRBD2 (6 bases). The V gene lost 1 base and the J gene lost 1 base, with 12 bases spanning the gap. The CDR3 contains 15 residues. Looked up from germline, CDR1 is SGDLS and CDR2 is YYNGEE.

This clonotype occurred a few times. The chain has TRBV14 and TRBJ2-7; D unresolved. Trimming shortened V by 6 bases and J by 6 bases, and 21 bases separated the two germline ends. This CDR3 is built from 15 residues. Germline V gives CDR1 SGHDN, CDR2 FVKESK. The CDR3 DNA is TGTGCCAGCAGTTTAGCAGGCCATAGACGGCCCGAGCAGTACTTC. This sequence encodes CASSLAGHRRPEQYF. Using reference TRBV14 and TRBJ2-7 for the parts outside the CDR3, the full variable domain is EAGVTQFPSHSVIEKGQTVTLRCDPISGHDNLYWYRRVMGKEIKFLLHFVKESKQDESGMPNNRFLAERTGGTYSTLKVQPAELEDSGVYFCASSLAGHRRPEQYFGPGTRLTVT.

The rearrangement uses TRBV25-1 and TRBJ1-2; the D is unclear. CDR1 is MGHDK, CDR2 SYGVNS, per germline. V gave up 11 bases and J gave up 0 bases, with 16 bases separating them. The CDR3 is made up of 14 amino acids. CDR3 bases: TGTGCCCCGGACTCTTTGGCAGCTAACTATGGCTACACCTTC. Translation: CAPDSLAANYGYTF.

This chain links TRBV29-1 with TRBJ1-1; the match to TRBD1 covers 7 bases. V dropped 7 bases and J dropped 1; count of bases not matched to a gene: 3. Germline V gives CDR1 SQVTM, CDR2 ANQGSEA. The CDR3 totals 12 residues. The CDR3 region is CSAYRGNTEAFF. CDR3 coding DNA: TGCAGCGCCTACAGGGGGAACACTGAAGCTTTCTTT.

The rearrangement links TRBV20-1 to TRBJ2-7, with D perhaps TRBD1 or TRBD2 (5 bases each). Trimming shortened V by 0 bases and J by 0 bases, and 12 bases separated the two germline ends. The CDR3 extends over 15 amino acids. Per germline, CDR1 DFQATT and CDR2 SNEGSKA (reference sequence). The CDR3 DNA reads TGCAGTGCTAGAGAGCCCGGGACCGTCTCCTACGAGCAGTACTTC. Translated: CSAREPGTVSYEQYF.

This clonotype was seen ten or more times. The chain links TRBV7-9 to TRBJ1-2, with 9 positions matching TRBD1. From germline, CDR1 is SEHNR and CDR2 FQNEAQ (reference sequence). The CDR3 sequence is 16 residues long. V gave up 5 bases and J gave up 7 bases; unmatched junction bases: 14. CDR3 sequence (DNA): TGTGCCAGCAGCATTAGCACAGGGGGCGGGTCGAGTGGCTACACCTTC. As protein: CASSISTGGGSSGYTF.

J is TRBJ1-3 and V is TRBV7-8, with TRBD1 identical over 7 bases. There are 16 residues in the CDR3. Trimming removed 5 bases from V and 1 base from J; junction bases left unmatched: 8. Germline CDR1 SGHVS, CDR2 FQNEAQ. The CDR3 sequence is CASSPRGERSGNTIYF. DNA for the CDR3: TGTGCCAGCAGCCCCAGGGGGGAGAGATCTGGAAACACCATATATTTT.

The chain combines TRBV6-5 with TRBJ2-5; 7 nucleotides align to TRBD1. From germline, CDR1 is MNHEY and CDR2 SVGAGI. V dropped 0 bases and J dropped 5; count of bases not matched to a gene: 9. The CDR3 loop spans 16 amino acids. The CDR3, as DNA: TGTGCCAGCAGTTACTCGAGGTTCGAGGGACAGGAGACCCAGTACTTC. Amino acid sequence: CASSYSRFEGQETQYF.

Details on this clonotype: This may be a read error: a much more frequent sequence differs by one nucleotide. The chain uses TRBV19 and TRBJ1-2; TRBD1 is a possible D gene (5 bases). Trimming took 7 bases from V and 9 from J, leaving 21 bases between them. CDR1 and CDR2 (germline): LNHDA, SQIVND (reference sequence). The CDR3 has 14 amino acids. In DNA form, the CDR3 reads TGTGCCAGTACCCAAGACAGCGCAGGCGGGAGCTACACCTTC. This encodes CASTQDSAGGSYTF.

Note on this clonotype: A much larger clone lies one base from this, so it may be a read error. This chain connects TRBV19 to TRBJ1-6; D is undetermined. CDR3 length: 14 amino acids. Germline CDR1 reads LNHDA; CDR2 reads SQIVND (reference sequence). Trimming cost V 1 base and J 6 bases, with 7 bases left between them. CDR3 protein: CASSIVVSNSPLHF. The CDR3 DNA reads TGTGCCAGTAGTATAGTGGTCAGTAATTCACCCCTCCACTTT.

This clonotype was counted ten times or more. The rearrangement links TRBV5-1 to TRBJ1-5; D remains ambiguous. Trimming left V 0 bases short and J 0 bases short, with 7 bases between. The germline gives CDR1 SGHRS, CDR2 YFSETQ. CDR3 length: 15 residues. This chain's CDR3 is CASSLGAGSNQPQHF. The CDR3 nucleotides are TGCGCCAGCAGCTTGGGGGCGGGTAGCAATCAGCCCCAGCATTTT. The full variable domain, rest sourced from reference TRBV5-1 and TRBJ1-5, is KAGVTQTPRYLIKTRGQQVTLSCSPISGHRSVSWYQQTPGQGLQFLFEYFSETQRNKGNFPGRFSGRQFSNSRSEMNVSTLELGDSALYLCASSLGAGSNQPQHFGDGTRLSIL.

This chain links TRBV6-1 with TRBJ1-1, with a tentative D call TRBD1 (5 bases). V lost 6 bases to trimming and J lost 1 base, with 12 bases between them. Germline V CDR1 and CDR2: MNHNS, SASEGT. The CDR3 is made up of 14 amino acids. This CDR3 reads CASRPQTANTEAFF. The CDR3, as DNA: TGTGCCAGCAGACCCCAGACAGCGAACACTGAAGCTTTCTTT.

This clonotype was seen ten or more times. The gene calls are TRBV29-1 and TRBJ2-7; D may correspond to TRBD1 or TRBD2 (5 bases each). The V end lost 4 bases, the J end lost 0 bases, and 10 bases lay between the germline ends. The CDR3 runs 13 residues. Germline CDR1 SQVTM, CDR2 ANQGSEA. This CDR3 reads CSVASGSSYEQYF. The CDR3 nucleotides read TGCAGCGTTGCGTCAGGGAGCTCCTACGAGCAGTACTTC.

This chain links TRBV9 with TRBJ2-6; 7 bases align to TRBD2. Germline loops: CDR1 SGDLS, CDR2 YYNGEE. This CDR3 comprises 15 residues. Trimming took 0 bases from V and 4 from J; bases not matched to a gene: 1. CDR3 in amino acids: CASSVDGGGANVLTF. The CDR3 DNA follows: TGTGCCAGCAGCGTAGACGGGGGGGGGGCCAACGTCCTGACTTTC.

The chain has TRBV18 and TRBJ2-7; 7 bases line up with TRBD1. CDR3 length equals 14 residues. The junction had 6 bases not matched to a gene; V was cut back by 4 bases and J by 3 bases. Germline CDR1 is KGHSH and CDR2 is LQKENI. The CDR3 region is CASSRGQVNYEQYF. The CDR3 DNA reads as TGTGCCAGCTCACGCGGACAGGTGAACTACGAGCAGTACTTC.

This clonotype has at least ten counts. This chain joins TRBV29-1 and TRBJ2-5; 7 nucleotides align to TRBD2. The CDR3 covers 12 residues. Trimming cost V 4 bases and J 7 bases; bases outside gene matches: 6. The V gene's germline CDR1 is SQVTM and CDR2 ANQGSEA. The DNA for the CDR3 is TGCAGCGTTGCGGCGGGAGCGGGGACCCAGTACTTC. It encodes CSVAAGAGTQYF.

In this sample, this clonotype turned up many times. CDR3 region: CASSVGGEPQHF. In nucleotides, the CDR3 is TGTGCCAGCAGCGTAGGCGGGGAACCCCAGCATTTT. The rearrangement links TRBV9 to TRBJ1-5; D remains ambiguous. V lost 0 bases and J 10 bases, leaving 8 bases between the germline ends. The germline CDR1 and CDR2 sequences are SGDLS and YYNGEE. The CDR3 extends over 12 amino acids.

This clonotype was counted ten times or more. The rearrangement links TRBV6-1 to TRBJ2-6; no clear D. The length of the CDR3 is 15 residues. CDR1 and CDR2 (germline): MNHNS, SASEGT. V was cut by 7 bases and J by 0 bases, with 10 bases left in between. DNA for the CDR3: TGTGCCAGCAACGACGAGAGCTCTGGGGCCAACGTCCTGACTTTC. The encoded protein is CASNDESSGANVLTF.

This clonotype was observed at least ten times. As DNA, the CDR3 is TGCGCCAGCAGTGAGAGAAGGGGGGGCGCGCCTGAAGCTTTCTTT. The encoded protein is CASSERRGGAPEAFF. The chain has TRBV10-1 and TRBJ1-1; the D gene is possibly TRBD1 (6 bases). V was cut by 2 bases and J by 6 bases, with 16 bases left in between. This CDR3 comprises 15 residues. Germline V gives CDR1 WNHNN, CDR2 SYGVQD (reference sequence).

This clonotype was counted ten times or more. The chain couples TRBV7-3 to TRBJ1-1; no reliable D call. Germline V gene lookup returns CDR1 SGHTA and CDR2 FQGTGA. The CDR3 is made up of 13 amino acids. Trimming removed 1 base from V and 8 bases from J, with 11 bases in between. CDR3 bases: TGTGCCAGCAGCTTAAACTGGGCGTCGGAAGCTTTCTTT. Its protein product is CASSLNWASEAFF.

This clonotype occurred a few times. V usage is TRBV24-1 and J usage is TRBJ1-2; 8 bases are a match to TRBD1. Germline CDR1 and CDR2: KGHDR and SFDVKD. CDR3 size: 17 residues. V shed 3 bases and J 2 bases; nucleotides not matched to a gene: 10. The CDR3 here is CATSDRDRRLLNYGYTF. In DNA, the CDR3 is TGTGCCACCAGTGATCGGGACAGGAGACTCCTCAACTATGGCTACACCTTC.

The J gene is TRBJ2-5, the V gene TRBV24-1; tentatively, D is TRBD1 (5 bases). CDR3 length equals 13 residues. The germline CDR1 and CDR2 sequences are KGHDR and SFDVKD. V was pared by 11 bases and J by 5 bases, with 17 bases between. This CDR3 reads CASPLDTTETQYF. The CDR3 DNA is TGTGCCAGCCCCCTGGACACAACGGAGACCCAGTACTTC.

This clonotype was seen ten or more times. The V call is TRBV10-3, the J call TRBJ2-5; 11 nucleotides match TRBD1. This CDR3 comprises 14 residues. Per the germline V gene, CDR1 is ENHRY and CDR2 is SYGVKD. Trimming at V came to 6 bases and at J to 6 bases, leaving 6 bases not matched to a gene. In DNA form, the CDR3 reads TGTGCCATCAGCGGGACAGGGGGTCATCAGACCCAGTACTTC. Translating it yields CAISGTGGHQTQYF.

This clonotype was seen more than once but under ten times. The chain is built from TRBV19 and TRBJ1-1; D is unresolved. V was trimmed by 5 bases and J by 7 bases, leaving 14 bases between them. The length of the CDR3 is 13 residues. Germline assignment: CDR1 LNHDA and CDR2 SQIVND (reference sequence). The CDR3 loop reads CASSASPGGEAFF. The CDR3 nucleotides read TGTGCCAGTAGTGCCAGCCCCGGCGGTGAAGCTTTCTTT.

A few counts support this clonotype. The rearrangement joins TRBV13 to TRBJ2-7; D assignment may be TRBD1 or TRBD2 (5 bases each). The CDR3 is made up of 15 amino acids. V was pared by 4 bases and J by 5 bases, with 18 bases between. Germline CDR1 is PRHDT and CDR2 is FYEKMQ (reference sequence). The CDR3 sequence: CASSSDGDRPDEQYF. The DNA for the CDR3 is TGTGCCAGCAGCTCCGATGGGGACCGTCCGGACGAGCAGTACTTC.

This clonotype was recorded many times. The chain joins TRBV29-1 to TRBJ1-4, with 7 positions matching TRBD1. The length of the CDR3 is 13 residues. V was pared by 7 bases and J by 8 bases, with 10 bases of the junction left unmatched. CDR1 and CDR2 (germline): SQVTM, ANQGSEA. The CDR3 DNA reads TGCAGCGCCAGACAGGGAGGGGAAGAAAAACTGTTTTTT. The encoded protein is CSARQGGEEKLFF.

On this clonotype: One end of the junction does not line up with germline, which may come from a read error. The V and J genes are TRBV12-3 or TRBV12-4 and TRBJ2-3; the match to TRBD2 covers 11 bases. This CDR3 contains 16 residues. The CDR3: CASSSASSGRTDTQYF. The CDR3, as DNA: TGTGCCAGTAGTTCCGCCTCTAGCGGGAGGACAGATACGCAGTATTTT.

This clonotype was found many times. The V and J genes are TRBV20-1 and TRBJ2-7; 8 nucleotides align to TRBD2. J gave up 3 bases and V 5 bases, and 9 bases lay outside the gene matches. In germline, CDR1 is DFQATT, CDR2 SNEGSKA (reference sequence). CDR3 size: 14 residues. CDR3 DNA: TGCAGTGCTCCTAAAGCGGGAGAGCACTACGAGCAGTACTTC. This encodes CSAPKAGEHYEQYF.